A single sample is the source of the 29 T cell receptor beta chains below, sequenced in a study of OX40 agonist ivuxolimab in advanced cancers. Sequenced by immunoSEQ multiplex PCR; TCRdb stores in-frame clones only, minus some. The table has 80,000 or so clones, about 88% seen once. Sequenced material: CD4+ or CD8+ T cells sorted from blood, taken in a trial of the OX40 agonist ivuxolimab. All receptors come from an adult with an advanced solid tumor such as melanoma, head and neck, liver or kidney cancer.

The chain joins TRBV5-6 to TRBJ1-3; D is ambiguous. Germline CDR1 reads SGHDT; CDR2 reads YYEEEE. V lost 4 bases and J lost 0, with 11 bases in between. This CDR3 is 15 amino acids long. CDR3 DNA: TGTGCCAGCAGCCTAGGACCGGTCTCTGGAAACACCATATATTTT. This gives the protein CASSLGPVSGNTIYF.

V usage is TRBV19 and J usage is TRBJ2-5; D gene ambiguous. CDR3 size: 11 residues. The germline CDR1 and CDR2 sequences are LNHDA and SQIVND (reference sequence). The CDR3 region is CGQGSVETQYF. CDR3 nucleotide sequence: TGTGGGCAAGGGTCGGTCGAGACCCAGTACTTC.

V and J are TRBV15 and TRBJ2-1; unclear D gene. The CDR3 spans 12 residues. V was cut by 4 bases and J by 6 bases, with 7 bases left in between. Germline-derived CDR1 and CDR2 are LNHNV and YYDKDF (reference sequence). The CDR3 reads CATSILVNEQFF. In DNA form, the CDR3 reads TGTGCCACCAGCATCTTAGTCAATGAGCAGTTCTTC.

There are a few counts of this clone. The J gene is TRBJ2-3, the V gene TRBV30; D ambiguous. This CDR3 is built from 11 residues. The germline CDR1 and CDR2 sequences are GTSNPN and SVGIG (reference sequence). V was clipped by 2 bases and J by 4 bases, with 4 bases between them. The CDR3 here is CAWSLADTQYF. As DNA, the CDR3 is TGTGCCTGGAGTTTGGCAGATACGCAGTATTTT.

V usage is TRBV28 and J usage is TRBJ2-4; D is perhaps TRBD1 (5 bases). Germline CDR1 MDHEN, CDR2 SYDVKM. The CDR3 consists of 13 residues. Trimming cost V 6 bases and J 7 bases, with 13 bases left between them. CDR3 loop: CASRGQGTNIQYF. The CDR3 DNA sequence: TGTGCCAGCAGGGGGCAGGGTACGAACATTCAGTACTTC.

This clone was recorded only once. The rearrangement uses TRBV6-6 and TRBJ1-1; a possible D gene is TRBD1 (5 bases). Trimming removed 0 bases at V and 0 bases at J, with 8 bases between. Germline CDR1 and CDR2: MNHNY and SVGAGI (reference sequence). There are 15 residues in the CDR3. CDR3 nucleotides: TGTGCCAGCAGTTACTCGGCAGGGATGAACACTGAAGCTTTCTTT. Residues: CASSYSAGMNTEAFF.

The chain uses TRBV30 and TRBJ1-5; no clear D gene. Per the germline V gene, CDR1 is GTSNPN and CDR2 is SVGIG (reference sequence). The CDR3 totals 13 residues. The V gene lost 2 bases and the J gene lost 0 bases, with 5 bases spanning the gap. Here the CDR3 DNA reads TGTGCCTGGAGTCCCACTAGCAATCAGCCCCAGCATTTT. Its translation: CAWSPTSNQPQHF.

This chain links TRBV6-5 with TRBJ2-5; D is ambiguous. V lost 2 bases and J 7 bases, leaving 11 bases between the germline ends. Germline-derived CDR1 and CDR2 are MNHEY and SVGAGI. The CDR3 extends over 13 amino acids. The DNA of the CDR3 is TGTGCCAGCAGTTACGGGCGAGGCGGGACCCAGTACTTC. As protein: CASSYGRGGTQYF.

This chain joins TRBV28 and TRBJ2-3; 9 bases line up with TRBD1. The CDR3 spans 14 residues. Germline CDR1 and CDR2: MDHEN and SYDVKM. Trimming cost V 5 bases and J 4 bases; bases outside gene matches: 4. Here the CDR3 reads CASSPRDRADTQYF. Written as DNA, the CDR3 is TGTGCCAGCAGTCCCCGGGACAGGGCAGATACGCAGTATTTT.

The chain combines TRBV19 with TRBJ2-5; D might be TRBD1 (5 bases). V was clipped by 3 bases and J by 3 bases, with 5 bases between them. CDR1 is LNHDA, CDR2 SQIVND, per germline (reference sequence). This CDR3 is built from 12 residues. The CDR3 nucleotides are TGTGCCAGTAGTATCAGGGAAGAGACCCAGTACTTC. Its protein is CASSIREETQYF.

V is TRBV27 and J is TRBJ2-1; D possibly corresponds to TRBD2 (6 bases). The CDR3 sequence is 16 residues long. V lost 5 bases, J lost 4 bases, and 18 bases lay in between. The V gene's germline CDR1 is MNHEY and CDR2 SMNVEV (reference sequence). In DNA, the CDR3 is TGTGCCAGCAGTCCATCGGGACTCCGGGGGTACAATGAGCAGTTCTTC. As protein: CASSPSGLRGYNEQFF.

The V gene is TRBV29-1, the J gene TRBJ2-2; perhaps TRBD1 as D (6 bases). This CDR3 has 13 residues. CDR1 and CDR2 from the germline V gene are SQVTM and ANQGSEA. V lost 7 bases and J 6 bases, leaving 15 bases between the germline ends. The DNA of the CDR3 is TGCAGCGGACGGACAGATGGCGCCGGGGAGCTGTTTTTT. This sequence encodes CSGRTDGAGELFF.

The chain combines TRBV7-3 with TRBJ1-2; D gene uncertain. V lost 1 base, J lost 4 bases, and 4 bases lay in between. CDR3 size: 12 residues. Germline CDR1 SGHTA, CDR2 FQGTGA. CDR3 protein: CASSLNGYGYTF. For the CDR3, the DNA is TGTGCCAGCAGCTTAAATGGCTATGGCTACACCTTC.

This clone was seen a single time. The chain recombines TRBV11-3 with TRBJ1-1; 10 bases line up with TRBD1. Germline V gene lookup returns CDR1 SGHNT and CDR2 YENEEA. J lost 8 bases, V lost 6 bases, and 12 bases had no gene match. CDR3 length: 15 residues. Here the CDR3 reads CASSSTGTGAEEAFF. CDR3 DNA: TGTGCCAGCAGTTCTACCGGGACAGGGGCGGAAGAAGCTTTCTTT.

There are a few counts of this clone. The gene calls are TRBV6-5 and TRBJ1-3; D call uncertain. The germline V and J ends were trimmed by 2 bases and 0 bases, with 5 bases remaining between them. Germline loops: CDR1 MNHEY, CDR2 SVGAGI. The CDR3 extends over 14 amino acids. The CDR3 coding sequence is TGTGCCAGCAGTTACGGCCTCTCTGGAAACACCATATATTTT. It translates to CASSYGLSGNTIYF.

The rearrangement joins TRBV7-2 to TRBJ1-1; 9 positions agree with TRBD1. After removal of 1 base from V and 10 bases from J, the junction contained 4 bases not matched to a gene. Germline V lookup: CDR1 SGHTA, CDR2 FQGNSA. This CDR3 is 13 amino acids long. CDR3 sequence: CASSLDSTGGAFF. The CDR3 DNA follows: TGTGCCAGCAGCTTAGATTCGACAGGGGGAGCTTTCTTT.

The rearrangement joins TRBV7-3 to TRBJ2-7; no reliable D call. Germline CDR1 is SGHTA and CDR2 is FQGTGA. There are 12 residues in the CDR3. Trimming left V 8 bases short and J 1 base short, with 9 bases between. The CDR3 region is CASECASYEQYF. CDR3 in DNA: TGTGCCAGCGAATGCGCGTCCTACGAGCAGTACTTC.

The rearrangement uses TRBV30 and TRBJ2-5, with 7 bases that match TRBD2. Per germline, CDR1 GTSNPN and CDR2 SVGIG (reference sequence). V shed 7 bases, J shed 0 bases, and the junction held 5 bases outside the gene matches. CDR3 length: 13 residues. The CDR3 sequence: CASLSGHQETQYF. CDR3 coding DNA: TGTGCCTCCCTTAGCGGGCACCAAGAGACCCAGTACTTC. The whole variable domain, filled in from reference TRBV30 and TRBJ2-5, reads SQTIHQWPATLVQPVGSPLSLECTVEGTSNPNLYWYRQAAGRGLQLLFYSVGIGQISSEVPQNLSASRPQDRQFILSSKKLLLSDSGFYLCASLSGHQETQYFGPGTRLLVL.

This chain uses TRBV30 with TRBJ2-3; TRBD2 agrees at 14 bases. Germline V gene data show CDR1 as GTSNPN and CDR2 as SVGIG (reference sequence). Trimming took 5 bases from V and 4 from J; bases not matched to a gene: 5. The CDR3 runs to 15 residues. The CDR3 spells CAWVGTSGGPDTQYF. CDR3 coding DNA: TGTGCCTGGGTCGGGACTAGCGGGGGCCCAGATACGCAGTATTTT.

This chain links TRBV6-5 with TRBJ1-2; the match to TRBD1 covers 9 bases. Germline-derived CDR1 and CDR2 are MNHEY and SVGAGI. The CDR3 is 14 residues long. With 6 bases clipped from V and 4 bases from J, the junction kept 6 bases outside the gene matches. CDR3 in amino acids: CASRYRGLGYGYTF. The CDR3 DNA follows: TGTGCCAGCAGATACAGGGGGCTTGGCTATGGCTACACCTTC.

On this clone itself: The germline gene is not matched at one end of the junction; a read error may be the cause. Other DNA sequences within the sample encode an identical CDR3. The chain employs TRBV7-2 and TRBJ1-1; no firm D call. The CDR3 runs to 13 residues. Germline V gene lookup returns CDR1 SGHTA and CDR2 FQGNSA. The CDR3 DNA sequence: TGTGCCAGCAGCTTACGAGGAAACACTGAAGCTTTTTTT. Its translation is CASSLRGNTEAFF. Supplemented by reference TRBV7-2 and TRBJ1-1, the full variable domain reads GAGVSQSPSNKVTEKGKDVELRCDPISGHTALYWYRQSLGQGLEFLIYFQGNSAPDKSGLPSDRFSAERTGGSVSTLTIQRTQQEDSAVYLCASSLRGNTEAFFGQGTRLTVV.

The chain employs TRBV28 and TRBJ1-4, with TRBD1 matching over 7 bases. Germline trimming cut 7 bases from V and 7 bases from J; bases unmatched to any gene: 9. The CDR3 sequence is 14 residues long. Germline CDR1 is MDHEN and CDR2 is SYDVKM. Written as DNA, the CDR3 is TGTGCCAGCACCCCAGGGGGACCAACTGAAAAACTGTTTTTT. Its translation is CASTPGGPTEKLFF.

This chain's CDR3 is CASSSLAGGQETQYF. The CDR3 DNA reads as TGTGCCAGCAGTTCCTTAGCGGGGGGGCAAGAGACCCAGTACTTC. The chain has TRBV28 and TRBJ2-5; TRBD2 matches 11 bases. The CDR3 covers 15 residues. Trimming at V came to 4 bases and at J to 2 bases, leaving 3 bases not matched to a gene. Germline CDR1 and CDR2: MDHEN and SYDVKM.

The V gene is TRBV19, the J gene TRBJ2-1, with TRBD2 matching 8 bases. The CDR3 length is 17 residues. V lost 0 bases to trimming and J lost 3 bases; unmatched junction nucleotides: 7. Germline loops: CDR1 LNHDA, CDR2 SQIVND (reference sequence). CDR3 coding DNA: TGTGCCAGTAGTATAGATCTCTTTACTAGCGGCTACAATGAGCAGTTCTTC. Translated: CASSIDLFTSGYNEQFF.

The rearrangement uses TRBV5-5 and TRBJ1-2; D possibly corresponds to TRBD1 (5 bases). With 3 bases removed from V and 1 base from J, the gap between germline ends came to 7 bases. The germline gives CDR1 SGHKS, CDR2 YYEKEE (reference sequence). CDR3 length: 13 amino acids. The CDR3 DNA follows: TGTGCCAGCAGCTCGACAGTTAACTATGGCTACACCTTC. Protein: CASSSTVNYGYTF.

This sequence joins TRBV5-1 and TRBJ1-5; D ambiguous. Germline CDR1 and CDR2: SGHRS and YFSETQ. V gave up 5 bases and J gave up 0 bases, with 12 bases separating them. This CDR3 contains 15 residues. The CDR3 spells CASSLGLFSNQPQHF. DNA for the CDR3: TGCGCCAGCAGTCTAGGACTGTTTAGCAATCAGCCCCAGCATTTT.

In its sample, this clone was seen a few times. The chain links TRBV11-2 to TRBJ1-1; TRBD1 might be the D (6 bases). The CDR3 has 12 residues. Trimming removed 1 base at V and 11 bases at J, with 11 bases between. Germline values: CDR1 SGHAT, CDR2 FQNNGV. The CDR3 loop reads CASSLGEGVAFF. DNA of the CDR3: TGTGCCAGCAGCTTAGGGGAGGGGGTCGCTTTCTTT.

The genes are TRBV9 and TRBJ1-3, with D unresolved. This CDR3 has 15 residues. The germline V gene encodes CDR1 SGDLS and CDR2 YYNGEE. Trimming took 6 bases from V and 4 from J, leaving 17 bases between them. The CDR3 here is CASTTAPVAGNTIYF. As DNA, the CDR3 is TGTGCCAGCACCACAGCTCCGGTGGCCGGAAACACCATATATTTT.

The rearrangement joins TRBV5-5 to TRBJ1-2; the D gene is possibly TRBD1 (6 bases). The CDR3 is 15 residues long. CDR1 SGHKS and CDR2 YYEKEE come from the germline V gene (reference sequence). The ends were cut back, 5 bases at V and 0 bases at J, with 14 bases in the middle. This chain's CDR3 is CASRPREGANYGYTF. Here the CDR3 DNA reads TGTGCCAGCAGGCCCCGTGAGGGGGCTAACTATGGCTACACCTTC.